Presented here are 24 T cell receptor beta chains from one specimen sequenced in a study of PD-1 blockade in classical Hodgkin lymphoma (dated by TCRdb to 2018 to 2021). The time point label, read with the paper, signifies: cycle 2 day 1 (C2D1) of nivolumab. Relapse after autologous stem cell transplantation had occurred in all trial patients, and cohorts A, B and C were distinguished by prior brentuximab vedotin exposure. The library was built by means of the immunoSEQ multiplex PCR assay. Sourced from immuneACCESS, this table was stored by TCRdb with only in-frame sequences that have V and J called. A share of the clones is absent; for the studies checked, an unresolved V gene accounts for under half, and the remainder has no known explanation. Present in this sample are roughly 34,000 clones, just over 75% of which were seen just once. About 15% of the sample comes from the top ten. The sequenced sample was peripheral blood mononuclear cells (PBMCs), obtained before the second cycle of nivolumab. These receptors were collected from a human donor with classical Hodgkin lymphoma.

This clone showed up just once. The V gene is TRBV10-3, the J gene TRBJ1-1, with 7 bases fitting TRBD1. J lost 6 bases, V lost 10 bases, and 8 bases had no gene match. Germline values: CDR1 ENHRY, CDR2 SYGVKD. The CDR3 extends over 12 amino acids. The CDR3 nucleotides read TGTGCCACCATGACAGGGCAGTCTGAAGCTTTCTTT. Translated: CATMTGQSEAFF.

J is TRBJ2-3 and V is TRBV13, with 9 bases fitting TRBD2. Germline V gene lookup returns CDR1 PRHDT and CDR2 FYEKMQ (reference sequence). The CDR3 consists of 15 residues. Losses at the gene ends were 5 bases for V and 4 bases for J; bases not matched to a gene: 7. Here the CDR3 DNA reads TGTGCCAGCAGCCCCATCCGCGGGGGGGCAGATACGCAGTATTTT. Protein sequence: CASSPIRGGADTQYF.

A single count supports this clone. CDR3: CASEGDKSDEQYF. For the CDR3, the DNA is TGTGCCAGTGAAGGGGATAAATCGGACGAGCAGTACTTC. The chain combines TRBV6-1 with TRBJ2-7; the D gene is possibly TRBD1 (5 bases). V was clipped by 9 bases and J by 5 bases, with 17 bases between them. The CDR3 is made up of 13 amino acids. Germline V gene lookup returns CDR1 MNHNS and CDR2 SASEGT.

CDR3 in DNA: TGTGCCAGCAGTGAAGGGGGGGCGGAAAACACTGAAGCTTTCTTT. It yields the protein CASSEGGAENTEAFF. The gene calls are TRBV2 and TRBJ1-1; perhaps TRBD1 as D (6 bases). V lost 1 base to trimming and J lost 2 bases, with 11 bases between them. The length of the CDR3 is 15 residues. Germline V gene lookup returns CDR1 SNHLY and CDR2 FYNNEI. The variable domain in full, completed from reference TRBV2 and TRBJ1-1, reads EPEVTQTPSHQVTQMGQEVILRCVPISNHLYFYWYRQILGQKVEFLVSFYNNEISEKSEIFDDQFSVERPDGSNFTLKIRSTKLEDSAMYFCASSEGGAENTEAFFGQGTRLTVV.

The chain couples TRBV9 to TRBJ1-5, with D maybe TRBD1 (6 bases). The CDR3 is 15 residues long. From germline, CDR1 is SGDLS and CDR2 YYNGEE. The ends were cut back, 0 bases at V and 7 bases at J, with 14 bases in the middle. CDR3 sequence (DNA): TGTGCCAGCAGCGTAGAGCCCGGGGGCGGCCAGCCCCAGCATTTT. Translated: CASSVEPGGGQPQHF. Full variable domain (rest looked up from reference TRBV9 and TRBJ1-5): DSGVTQTPKHLITATGQRVTLRCSPRSGDLSVYWYQQSLDQGLQFLIQYYNGEERAKGNILERFSAQQFPDLHSELNLSSLELGDSALYFCASSVEPGGGQPQHFGDGTRLSIL.

The genes are TRBV11-1 and TRBJ2-3; 8 bases map to TRBD2. This CDR3 is 16 amino acids long. Trimming took 0 bases from V and 4 from J; bases not matched to a gene: 6. Germline assignment: CDR1 SGHAT and CDR2 FQDESV (reference sequence). This CDR3 reads CASSLATGLVSDTQYF. The CDR3 bases are TGTGCCAGCAGCTTAGCAACGGGACTAGTGTCAGATACGCAGTATTTT.

J is TRBJ2-5 and V is TRBV19, with 7 positions matching TRBD1. CDR1 and CDR2 (germline): LNHDA, SQIVND (reference sequence). CDR3 length equals 16 residues. V was pared by 5 bases and J by 5 bases, with 14 bases of the junction left unmatched. CDR3 nucleotide sequence: TGTGCCAGTAGTTCCCCTTCGAGACAGGGCAGGGAGACCCAGTACTTC. This codes for CASSSPSRQGRETQYF.

The gene calls are TRBV7-2 and TRBJ2-7; the D is unclear. Trimming stripped 1 base from V and 7 bases from J, with 14 bases between. CDR3 length: 14 amino acids. The V gene's germline CDR1 is SGHTA and CDR2 FQGNSA. CDR3 sequence reads: CASSLDRVLREQYF. CDR3 coding DNA: TGTGCCAGCAGCTTAGACCGCGTCCTACGAGAGCAGTACTTC.

This clone was seen just once. This rearrangement joins TRBV18 to TRBJ2-5, with D unclear. CDR1 is KGHSH, CDR2 LQKENI, per germline. CDR3 length: 17 amino acids. Trimming cost V 1 base and J 5 bases, with 20 bases left between them. CDR3 DNA: TGTGCCAGCTCACCACTGCCGGGCGTTATCGCTGGGGAGACCCAGTACTTC. This codes for CASSPLPGVIAGETQYF.

This chain connects TRBV5-6 to TRBJ2-3, with D tentatively TRBD1 or TRBD2 (6 bases each). With 4 bases removed from V and 1 base from J, the gap between germline ends came to 10 bases. This CDR3 is built from 14 residues. The germline V gene has CDR1 SGHDT and CDR2 YYEEEE. The CDR3: CASSVGGGTDTQYF. CDR3 coding DNA: TGTGCCAGCAGCGTGGGGGGCGGCACAGATACGCAGTATTTT. Drawing the rest from reference TRBV5-6 and TRBJ2-3, the complete variable domain is DAGVTQSPTHLIKTRGQQVTLRCSPKSGHDTVSWYQQALGQGPQFIFQYYEEEERQRGNFPDRFSGHQFPNYSSELNVNALLLGDSALYLCASSVGGGTDTQYFGPGTRLTVL.

The chain employs TRBV7-2 and TRBJ2-3, with D perhaps TRBD2 (7 bases). This CDR3 comprises 16 residues. The germline gives CDR1 SGHTA, CDR2 FQGNSA. V was cut by 5 bases and J by 5 bases, with 20 bases left in between. The CDR3 DNA follows: TGTGCCAGCAGCCCCCCAAGGGGGGGCCGAGAAGATACGCAGTATTTT. This gives the protein CASSPPRGGREDTQYF.

The CDR3, as DNA: TGTGCCACCCGCCGGGACCTGAACACTGAAGCTTTCTTT. Its protein product is CATRRDLNTEAFF. V is TRBV10-3 and J is TRBJ1-1; D is possibly TRBD1 (5 bases). This CDR3 contains 13 residues. Germline assignment: CDR1 ENHRY and CDR2 SYGVKD. The V end was cut by 10 bases, the J end by 0 bases, with 12 bases between.

The chain joins TRBV6-1 to TRBJ1-2; TRBD1 agrees at 9 bases. The junction had 1 base not matched to a gene; V was cut back by 6 bases and J by 2 bases. The CDR3 runs to 13 residues. Germline CDR1 MNHNS, CDR2 SASEGT. CDR3: CASRGTGNYGYTF. The CDR3 nucleotides are TGTGCCAGCAGAGGGACAGGGAACTATGGCTACACCTTC.

The chain joins TRBV7-6 to TRBJ2-1, with D perhaps given as TRBD1 or TRBD2 (5 bases each). The germline V gene has CDR1 SGHVS and CDR2 FNYEAQ. CDR3 length: 15 residues. The ends were cut back, 4 bases at V and 5 bases at J, with 15 bases in the middle. CDR3 sequence (DNA): TGTGCCAGCAGCTCAACTACCGGGACCCACAATGAGCAGTTCTTC. Translated: CASSSTTGTHNEQFF. The variable domain in full, completed from reference TRBV7-6 and TRBJ2-1, reads GAGVSQSPRYKVTKRGQDVALRCDPISGHVSLYWYRQALGQGPEFLTYFNYEAQQDKSGLPNDRFSAERPEGSISTLTIQRTEQRDSAMYRCASSSTTGTHNEQFFGPGTRLTVL.

The chain combines TRBV5-1 with TRBJ1-6; 7 nucleotides agree with TRBD1. Germline V lookup: CDR1 SGHRS, CDR2 YFSETQ. V trimming: 0 bases; J trimming: 4 bases; junction bases outside the gene matches: 4. This CDR3 is built from 16 residues. The DNA of the CDR3 is TGCGCCAGCAGCTTGGCAGGGGGTAGATATAATTCACCCCTCCACTTT. Amino acid sequence: CASSLAGGRYNSPLHF.

The chain uses TRBV4-1 and TRBJ1-5; 12 positions agree with TRBD1. Germline CDR1 reads MGHRA; CDR2 reads YSYEKL. The V segment lost 2 bases and the J segment 6 bases; nucleotides outside the gene matches: 5. The CDR3 contains 16 residues. CDR3 bases: TGCGCCAGCAGCCAACCGGGACAGGGGGCCGGTCAGCCCCAGCATTTT. It codes for CASSQPGQGAGQPQHF.

The chain uses TRBV6-5 and TRBJ2-1; D is perhaps TRBD1 (6 bases). Germline V gene sequence: CDR1 MNHEY, CDR2 SVGAGI. CDR3 length equals 14 residues. V was clipped by 2 bases and J by 3 bases, with 8 bases between them. Here the CDR3 DNA reads TGTGCCAGCAGTTACCAGGACAGCTACAATGAGCAGTTCTTC. Translated: CASSYQDSYNEQFF.

This chain links TRBV4-2 with TRBJ2-5; 7 bases are shared with TRBD1. The germline V gene encodes CDR1 LGHNA and CDR2 YNFKEQ. This CDR3 is built from 16 residues. V gave up 0 bases and J gave up 4 bases; unmatched junction bases: 8. The CDR3 reads CASSQDWQGVGETQYF. CDR3 DNA: TGTGCCAGCAGCCAAGATTGGCAGGGGGTGGGAGAGACCCAGTACTTC.

The chain couples TRBV18 to TRBJ2-5, with D tentatively TRBD2 (5 bases). The CDR3 sequence is 15 residues long. V lost 10 bases and J 1 base, leaving 19 bases between the germline ends. Germline V CDR1 and CDR2: KGHSH, LQKENI. In DNA form, the CDR3 reads TGTGCCACCCAACATCTGACTACTGTCCAAGAGACCCAGTACTTC. Its translation: CATQHLTTVQETQYF.

This clone turned up a few times. V and J are TRBV4-3 and TRBJ1-3; no clear D. Germline V lookup: CDR1 LGHNA, CDR2 YSLEER. CDR3 length equals 13 residues. Between the trimmed V and J ends, which lost 0 bases and 4 bases, there was a span of 4 bases. Here the CDR3 reads CASSQERGNTIYF. The CDR3 region has the DNA TGCGCCAGCAGCCAAGAGAGGGGAAACACCATATATTTT.

This chain connects TRBV5-5 to TRBJ1-3, with D unresolved. V lost 3 bases and J 7 bases, leaving 5 bases between the germline ends. CDR3 length: 11 amino acids. The germline gives CDR1 SGHKS, CDR2 YYEKEE (reference sequence). The CDR3 sequence is CASSSGNTIYF. In nucleotides, the CDR3 is TGTGCCAGCAGCTCCGGGAACACCATATATTTT.

This chain links TRBV2 with TRBJ2-6, with D unclear. The V gene's germline CDR1 is SNHLY and CDR2 FYNNEI. Deletions cut 6 bases from V and 0 bases from J, with 12 bases between. This CDR3 contains 16 residues. CDR3 sequence (DNA): TGTGCCAGCAGGATGACATCCTACTCTGGGGCCAACGTCCTGACTTTC. This gives the protein CASRMTSYSGANVLTF.

The J gene is TRBJ2-3, the V gene TRBV2; 7 nucleotides match TRBD2. This CDR3 spans 14 amino acids. Germline V gives CDR1 SNHLY, CDR2 FYNNEI. The V and J ends lost 6 bases and 5 bases, in that order; junction bases with no gene match: 8. This chain's CDR3 is CASRPTAGEDTQYF. In DNA, the CDR3 is TGTGCCAGCAGGCCCACGGCGGGGGAAGATACGCAGTATTTT.

The rearrangement links TRBV7-2 to TRBJ2-5; D ambiguous. V shed 5 bases and J shed 4 bases, with 11 bases lying between them. Germline V gene data show CDR1 as SGHTA and CDR2 as FQGNSA. The length of the CDR3 is 13 residues. CDR3 nucleotides: TGTGCCAGCAGCCTAAGGCCCCGAGAGACCCAGTACTTC. Its translation: CASSLRPRETQYF.